The subject of this entry is one T cell receptor (beta chain). These data come from a study of shared clonotypes between healthy human individuals. Sequenced by immunoSEQ multiplex PCR; TCRdb stores in-frame clones only, minus some. The sample comprises approximately 1.5 million clones, 98% of which are singletons, and around 0.47% rests with the top ten. V was cut by 4 bases and J by 6 bases, with 12 bases left in between. Per the germline V gene, CDR1 is SGHTA and CDR2 is FQGTGA. There are 14 residues in the CDR3. The sequencing input was naive CD4+ T cells sorted from blood. Subset described: CD45RA+ positively selected. The origin of this receptor is a man aged 30-40 years in good health. The gene calls are TRBV7-3 and TRBJ2-2; D may correspond to TRBD1 or TRBD2 (5 bases each). CDR3 sequence reads: CASSSGALAGELFF. The CDR3, as DNA: TGTGCCAGCAGCTCCGGGGCCCTGGCCGGGGAGCTGTTTTTT.